Listed here are 6 T cell receptor beta chains from one sample, sequenced in a study of blood T cell repertoires in COVID-19. Sequencing used immunoSEQ multiplex PCR; TCRdb keeps in-frame clones, though not all of them. The sample has just over 150,000 clones, around 92% seen once. The specimen sequenced was peripheral blood. The receptors stem from a man aged 25 to 45 with COVID-19, enrolled during active disease.

The chain uses TRBV11-2 and TRBJ1-2; 7 bases map to TRBD1. Per germline, CDR1 SGHAT and CDR2 FQNNGV. The CDR3 is made up of 16 amino acids. Trimming removed 5 bases from V and 3 bases from J; junction bases left unmatched: 12. CDR3 sequence reads: CASSQYHATGHYGYTF. CDR3 in DNA: TGTGCCAGCAGCCAATACCATGCGACAGGGCACTATGGCTACACCTTC. The full variable domain, rest sourced from reference TRBV11-2 and TRBJ1-2, is EAGVAQSPRYKIIEKRQSVAFWCNPISGHATLYWYQQILGQGPKLLIQFQNNGVVDDSQLPKDRFSAERLKGVDSTLKIQPAKLEDSAVYLCASSQYHATGHYGYTFGSGTRLTVV.

The rearrangement joins TRBV11-3 to TRBJ1-1, with D possibly being TRBD1 (5 bases). Germline V gene sequence: CDR1 SGHNT, CDR2 YENEEA. This CDR3 region has 13 residues. V was clipped by 5 bases and J by 2 bases, with 9 bases between them. CDR3 sequence: CASSRDSNTEAFF. The CDR3 DNA sequence: TGTGCCAGCAGCCGTGACAGTAACACTGAAGCTTTCTTT.

The chain carries TRBV7-3 and TRBJ2-7; TRBD2 is a possible D gene (6 bases). This CDR3 has 13 amino acids. The germline CDR1 and CDR2 sequences are SGHTA and FQGTGA. Trimming shortened V by 2 bases and J by 7 bases, and 12 bases separated the two germline ends. The CDR3 nucleotides are TGTGCCAGCAGCTTAGTCTTGGCGGGGGAGCAGTACTTC. This encodes CASSLVLAGEQYF.

As to this clone: Relative to the germline gene, one junction end is altered; a read error may explain this. J is TRBJ1-4 and V is TRBV6-2 or TRBV6-3; weak D call: TRBD1 (5 bases). Germline CDR1 MNHEY, CDR2 SVGEGT. The CDR3 is 15 residues long. CDR3 amino acids: CASSYDGGDNGKLFF. The CDR3 region has the DNA TGTGCCAGCAGTTACGATGGAGGGGATAATGGAAAACTGTTTTTT.

The chain links TRBV18 to TRBJ2-7; D ambiguous. Germline V gives CDR1 KGHSH, CDR2 LQKENI. The V gene lost 2 bases and the J gene lost 0 bases, with 11 bases spanning the gap. This CDR3 spans 15 amino acids. The CDR3 region is CASSPIPGSSYEQYF. The CDR3 nucleotides read TGTGCCAGCTCACCAATTCCTGGCAGCTCCTACGAGCAGTACTTC.

This clone appeared a few times. The rearrangement uses TRBV15 and TRBJ1-4, with D unresolved. The CDR3 is 16 residues long. Germline-derived CDR1 and CDR2 are LNHNV and YYDKDF (reference sequence). V lost 1 base, J lost 8 bases, and 17 bases lay in between. The CDR3 DNA is TGTGCCACCAGCAGAGTGGTGGATCAGGTTTACGAAAAACTGTTTTTT. Protein sequence: CATSRVVDQVYEKLFF. Variable domain in full (rest from reference TRBV15 and TRBJ1-4): DAMVIQNPRYQVTQFGKPVTLSCSQTLNHNVMYWYQQKSSQAPKLLFHYYDKDFNNEADTPDNFQSRRPNTSFCFLDIRSPGLGDTAMYLCATSRVVDQVYEKLFFGSGTQLSVL.